This T cell receptor (beta chain) was observed in a study of shared clonotypes between healthy human individuals. In the original workflow: Junction-only sequences without quality scores came from ImmunoSEQ, so filtering differed. Sequencing used immunoSEQ multiplex PCR; TCRdb keeps in-frame clones, though not all of them. The D gene and trimming were derived from the DNA, and the V and J assignments and clone size from that table. The sample shows some 1,900,000 clones, approximately 94% of them seen only once. In the case of this clone: Its antigen is unknown.

Naive CD8 isolation took CD45RO-negative cells positively selected for CCR7 and excluded terminally differentiated effector memory CD45RA+ cells. Study-wide findings and caveats: Generation of non-shared clonotypes was less probable than generation of clonotypes shared by all four donors. Only a few donors were included, so the genetic and exposure-history diversity represented was limited.

Material for sequencing was naive CD8+ T cells sorted from blood. The origin of this receptor is a man aged 18 to 30 in good health.

The CDR3 loop reads CASSLGGGLTQPQHF. In DNA, the CDR3 is TGTGCCAGCAGCTTAGGGGGGGGATTGACCCAGCCCCAGCATTTT. The chain links TRBV7-8 to TRBJ1-5; TRBD1 might be the D (5 bases). CDR1 is SGHVS, CDR2 FQNEAQ, per germline. Trimming took 1 base from V and 7 from J, leaving 14 bases between them. The CDR3 sequence is 15 residues long. The whole variable domain, remainder taken from reference TRBV7-8 and TRBJ1-5, is GAGVSQSPRYKVAKRGQDVALRCDPISGHVSLFWYQQALGQGPEFLTYFQNEAQLDKSGLPSDRFFAERPEGSVSTLKIQRTQQEDSAVYLCASSLGGGLTQPQHFGDGTRLSIL.